The 19 T cell receptor beta chains reported below all come from one sample, sequenced in a study of regulatory T cells in long-lasting Graves disease. With iRepertoire HTBI primers and Arm-PCR of CDR3 regions, TCR beta libraries were built. One entry per CDR3 protein, called by TCRdb with MiXCR from the multiplex PCR reads. The data hold roughly 380,000 distinct CDR3 sequences, with roughly 15% observed a single time. Time point given: newly diagnosed GD, antithyroid drugs for less than 3 months. PBMCs provided the RNA from which the TCR library was made. The sample here was peripheral blood mononuclear cells (PBMCs), taken at new diagnosis, from a patient treated with antithyroid drugs. The receptors were sampled from a female donor with Graves disease.

Ten or more counts support this clonotype. The V and J genes are TRBV7-9 and TRBJ1-5, with no clear D. Trimming left V 5 bases short and J 0 bases short, with 8 bases between. The length of the CDR3 is 14 residues. From germline, CDR1 is SEHNR and CDR2 FQNEAQ (reference sequence). The CDR3 spells CASSQANSNQPQHF. CDR3 bases: TGTGCCAGCAGCCAGGCTAATAGCAATCAGCCCCAGCATTTT.

Many counts were recorded for this clonotype. The rearrangement uses TRBV2 and TRBJ1-2; D is undetermined. Trimming pared 3 bases from V and 4 bases from J, leaving 6 bases between. Germline V CDR1 and CDR2: SNHLY, FYNNEI. This CDR3 has 12 residues. The CDR3 DNA reads TGTGCCAGCAGTGACGCCGGCTATGGCTACACCTTC. It yields the protein CASSDAGYGYTF. Full variable domain (outside the CDR3, taken from reference TRBV2 and TRBJ1-2): EPEVTQTPSHQVTQMGQEVILRCVPISNHLYFYWYRQILGQKVEFLVSFYNNEISEKSEIFDDQFSVERPDGSNFTLKIRSTKLEDSAMYFCASSDAGYGYTFGSGTRLTVV.

This clonotype was counted a few times. The rearrangement uses TRBV10-3 and TRBJ1-5, with a tentative D call TRBD1 (6 bases). Trimming removed 7 bases at V and 5 bases at J, with 12 bases between. CDR1 and CDR2 from the germline V gene are ENHRY and SYGVKD. This CDR3 is 13 amino acids long. CDR3 region: CAIKQGPDQPQHF. The CDR3 nucleotides read TGTGCCATCAAGCAGGGGCCGGATCAGCCCCAGCATTTT.

Only a few counts were recorded for this clonotype. The gene calls are TRBV9 and TRBJ2-2, with 9 bases matching TRBD1. The germline V gene encodes CDR1 SGDLS and CDR2 YYNGEE. Unmatched junction bases numbered 9, after V lost 1 base and J lost 2 bases. This CDR3 is 18 amino acids long. The CDR3 nucleotides are TGTGCCAGCAGCGTAAACCTGTTGGGACAGGGTAACACCGGGGAGCTGTTTTTT. Residues: CASSVNLLGQGNTGELFF.

This clonotype was found many times. V is TRBV5-1 and J is TRBJ2-3, with D tentatively TRBD1 (5 bases). The length of the CDR3 is 17 residues. V lost 2 bases and J 2 bases, leaving 18 bases between the germline ends. The germline CDR1 and CDR2 sequences are SGHRS and YFSETQ. In DNA form, the CDR3 reads TGCGCCAGCAGCTTAGGGGTAGGGTCGGAGTACACAGATACGCAGTATTTT. Amino acids: CASSLGVGSEYTDTQYF.

Comment on this clonotype: A far larger clone is a single base away, which makes a read error likely. The chain recombines TRBV2 with TRBJ2-1; D uncertain. V was clipped by 6 bases and J by 10 bases, with 16 bases between them. Germline CDR1 and CDR2: SNHLY and FYNNEI. CDR3 size: 13 residues. The CDR3 DNA sequence: TGTGCCAGCAGAGGAGTACACGGATACGAGCAGTTCTTC. Translation: CASRGVHGYEQFF.

This clonotype was counted between two and nine times. This rearrangement joins TRBV25-1 to TRBJ1-4, with 8 bases matching TRBD1. The V gene end was trimmed by 4 bases and the J gene end by 10 bases; junction bases not matched to a gene: 5. The CDR3 consists of 13 residues. From germline, CDR1 is MGHDK and CDR2 SYGVNS. CDR3 coding DNA: TGTGCCAGCAGTGCAGGGGGCATTGGAAAACTGTTTTTT. Translated: CASSAGGIGKLFF.

The chain has TRBV12-3 or TRBV12-4 and TRBJ1-1, with D possibly matching TRBD1 (6 bases). Trimming pared 6 bases from V and 1 base from J, leaving 15 bases between. This CDR3 is built from 15 residues. The CDR3 DNA reads as TGTGCCAGCAGCCCTCGGAGGGGGACGAACACTGAAGCTTTCTTT. Translating it yields CASSPRRGTNTEAFF.

This clonotype was recorded at least ten times. The chain employs TRBV12-3 or TRBV12-4 and TRBJ2-3, with 7 bases that match TRBD2. V lost 0 bases to trimming and J lost 2 bases; unmatched junction nucleotides: 5. The CDR3 totals 16 residues. CDR3 nucleotides: TGTGCCAGCAGTTTAGCAGCGGGGCACTTCACAGATACGCAGTATTTT. Protein: CASSLAAGHFTDTQYF.

This clonotype was seen at least ten times. V usage is TRBV2 and J usage is TRBJ2-3; TRBD1 matches 10 bases. Germline V lookup: CDR1 SNHLY, CDR2 FYNNEI. V lost 7 bases, J lost 7 bases, and 11 bases stayed unmatched. This CDR3 contains 15 residues. CDR3 sequence reads: CASKLGQGLLNTQYF. DNA of the CDR3: TGTGCCAGCAAGCTGGGACAGGGGCTTTTGAATACGCAGTATTTT. Complete variable domain (other parts from reference TRBV2 and TRBJ2-3): EPEVTQTPSHQVTQMGQEVILRCVPISNHLYFYWYRQILGQKVEFLVSFYNNEISEKSEIFDDQFSVERPDGSNFTLKIRSTKLEDSAMYFCASKLGQGLLNTQYFGPGTRLTVL.

This clonotype was counted at least ten times. The CDR3 nucleotides read TGCAGTGCTGGGGACAACGAAGCTTTCTTT. Its protein is CSAGDNEAFF. The chain combines TRBV20-1 with TRBJ1-1; D is possibly TRBD1 (6 bases). V lost 5 bases and J lost 8, with 9 bases in between. The CDR3 totals 10 residues. CDR1 and CDR2 (germline): DFQATT, SNEGSKA (reference sequence).

As to this clonotype: This may come from a read error, since a much larger clone is one base off. J is TRBJ1-5 and V is TRBV27, with 7 bases lining up with TRBD1. Germline CDR1 is MNHEY and CDR2 is SMNVEV (reference sequence). The CDR3 sequence is 14 residues long. The junction had 7 bases not matched to a gene; V was cut back by 6 bases and J by 5 bases. CDR3 sequence reads: CASSPETGYQPQHF. The DNA of the CDR3 is TGTGCCAGCAGCCCCGAGACAGGGTATCAGCCCCAGCATTTT.

In its sample, this clonotype was seen many times. This chain connects TRBV7-9 to TRBJ1-4; D call uncertain. The V end was cut by 6 bases, the J end by 2 bases, with 13 bases between. From germline, CDR1 is SEHNR and CDR2 FQNEAQ (reference sequence). The CDR3 is 15 amino acids. In nucleotides, the CDR3 is TGTGCCAGCAGGAGTAAGGAGGGCACTAATGAAAAACTGTTTTTT. Amino acids: CASRSKEGTNEKLFF.

The V gene is TRBV7-9, the J gene TRBJ1-5; a weak D match, TRBD1 (5 bases). Per the germline V gene, CDR1 is SEHNR and CDR2 is FQNEAQ (reference sequence). The CDR3 contains 15 residues. The V end lost 1 base, the J end lost 3 bases, and 10 bases lay between the germline ends. CDR3 in amino acids: CASSLVWGINQPQHF. CDR3 coding DNA: TGTGCCAGCAGCTTAGTCTGGGGGATCAATCAGCCCCAGCATTTT. Full variable domain (rest looked up from reference TRBV7-9 and TRBJ1-5): DTGVSQNPRHKITKRGQNVTFRCDPISEHNRLYWYRQTLGQGPEFLTYFQNEAQLEKSRLLSDRFSAERPKGSFSTLEIQRTEQGDSAMYLCASSLVWGINQPQHFGDGTRLSIL.

This clonotype was seen ten or more times. The CDR3 loop reads CASSSPLAFF. Written as DNA, the CDR3 is TGTGCCAGCAGCTCCCCGCTGGCTTTCTTT. The chain recombines TRBV7-2 with TRBJ1-1, with D uncertain. The germline V and J ends were trimmed by 4 bases and 11 bases, with 8 bases remaining between them. Germline values: CDR1 SGHTA, CDR2 FQGNSA. The CDR3 contains 10 residues. The full variable domain, its missing parts supplied by reference TRBV7-2 and TRBJ1-1, is GAGVSQSPSNKVTEKGKDVELRCDPISGHTALYWYRQSLGQGLEFLIYFQGNSAPDKSGLPSDRFSAERTGGSVSTLTIQRTQQEDSAVYLCASSSPLAFFGQGTRLTVV.

This clonotype was counted at least ten times. This chain joins TRBV12-3 or TRBV12-4 and TRBJ1-3; unclear D gene. This CDR3 spans 11 amino acids. V was cut by 6 bases and J by 4 bases, with 4 bases left in between. CDR3 residues: CASRRGNTIYF. The CDR3 nucleotides read TGTGCCAGCAGAAGGGGAAACACCATATATTTT.

Many counts were recorded for this clonotype. V gene TRBV20-1 combines with J gene TRBJ2-1; 11 positions agree with TRBD2. The trim removed 1 base at V and 9 bases at J, leaving 8 bases unmatched. This CDR3 has 15 amino acids. The V gene's germline CDR1 is DFQATT and CDR2 SNEGSKA (reference sequence). The DNA for the CDR3 is TGCAGTGCTAGAGGCACACTAGCGGGAGCGCGTGAGCAGTTCTTC. Its translation: CSARGTLAGAREQFF.

The table lists this clonotype with many counts. The chain recombines TRBV4-1 with TRBJ2-3; D gene uncertain. The CDR3 is 15 residues long. Germline CDR1 MGHRA, CDR2 YSYEKL. The V and J ends lost 3 bases and 4 bases respectively, with 14 bases between them. The CDR3 DNA reads as TGCGCCAGCAGCCAGATCTTAAGGGTGGCAGATACGCAGTATTTT. It translates to CASSQILRVADTQYF.

This clonotype came up many times. The V call is TRBV7-6, the J call TRBJ1-2; the D is unclear. Trimming took 5 bases from V and 7 from J, leaving 23 bases between them. The germline gives CDR1 SGHVS, CDR2 FNYEAQ. The CDR3 loop spans 16 amino acids. The CDR3 is CASSPSSGLRASGYTF. The CDR3 DNA reads TGTGCCAGCAGCCCCAGCTCGGGATTGAGAGCAAGTGGCTACACCTTC.